These 26 T cell receptor beta chains were sequenced from one sample in a study of Ad26.COV2.S vaccination and SARS-CoV-2 variants. Treatment indicated: over 15 received Ad26.COV2.S at low or high dose, single or two shots; roughly five received placebo; per-sample allocation not given. Day 63 after the first injection of vaccine or placebo was the sampling time. Some clones are missing from TCRdb's copy, which holds only in-frame ones; the method was immunoSEQ multiplex PCR. The repertoire has about 440,000 clones, 90% of them found once; the top ten carry less than 4.5%. Sequencing was performed on peripheral blood, taken in a trial of Ad26.COV2.S vaccine versus placebo. The receptors stem from a person between 18 and 65 years old who received the Ad26.COV2.S COVID-19 vaccine or a placebo.

CDR3 sequence (DNA): TGTGCCAGCAGCTTGGCCAGGACGGCAACCTACGAGCAGTACTTC. Protein: CASSLARTATYEQYF. V gene TRBV5-5 combines with J gene TRBJ2-7; unclear D gene. Germline V lookup: CDR1 SGHKS, CDR2 YYEKEE (reference sequence). The CDR3 runs 15 residues. V was shortened by 0 bases and J by 2 bases, with 12 bases between the two germline ends. Looking up the rest from reference TRBV5-5 and TRBJ2-7 gives the full variable domain: DAGVTQSPTHLIKTRGQQVTLRCSPISGHKSVSWYQQVLGQGPQFIFQYYEKEERGRGNFPDRFSARQFPNYSSELNVNALLLGDSALYLCASSLARTATYEQYFGPGTRLTVT.

The J gene is TRBJ2-1, the V gene TRBV24-1; 12 bases are shared with TRBD2. Germline-derived CDR1 and CDR2 are KGHDR and SFDVKD. V was pared by 1 base and J by 7 bases, with 10 bases of the junction left unmatched. This CDR3 has 18 residues. The CDR3 protein is CATSDFTGLAGRRNEQFF. CDR3 sequence (DNA): TGTGCCACCAGTGATTTTACCGGACTAGCGGGAAGGAGGAATGAGCAGTTCTTC.

The rearrangement joins TRBV2 to TRBJ1-5, with D possibly matching TRBD1 (6 bases). V was clipped by 7 bases and J by 4 bases, with 14 bases between them. Looked up from germline, CDR1 is SNHLY and CDR2 is FYNNEI. This CDR3 has 14 amino acids. The CDR3 DNA follows: TGTGCCAGCACGGCAGGGGATAGGAATCAGCCCCAGCATTTT. Translating it yields CASTAGDRNQPQHF.

The chain has TRBV11-2 and TRBJ1-3, with no clear D. The CDR3 has 16 residues. V was shortened by 2 bases and J by 0 bases, with 11 bases between the two germline ends. Germline loops: CDR1 SGHAT, CDR2 FQNNGV. The CDR3 DNA reads as TGTGCCAGCAGCTTATCTTCCCAGGACTCTGGAAACACCATATATTTT. Protein product: CASSLSSQDSGNTIYF.

The V gene is TRBV29-1, the J gene TRBJ1-1, with no clear D. CDR3 length equals 13 residues. Germline CDR1 reads SQVTM; CDR2 reads ANQGSEA. V lost 1 base and J 0 bases, leaving 6 bases between the germline ends. For the CDR3, the DNA is TGCAGCGTTGAAGTGGGCGTGAACACTGAAGCTTTCTTT. This codes for CSVEVGVNTEAFF.

In the case of this clone: Mismatch with germline at one junction end may stem from a read error. Other DNA sequences in the same sample also yield this CDR3. CDR3: CASSFPLNEGEANYGYTF. As DNA, the CDR3 is TGTGCCAGTAGCTTCCCTTTAAATGAAGGTGAAGCTAACTATGGCTACACCTTC. This chain uses TRBV11-2 with TRBJ1-2, with D unclear. This CDR3 comprises 18 residues. CDR1 and CDR2 (germline): SGHAT, FQNNGV.

V gene TRBV7-6 combines with J gene TRBJ2-2; 11 bases are shared with TRBD2. Germline CDR1 SGHVS, CDR2 FNYEAQ. The CDR3 spans 20 residues. The V gene end was trimmed by 5 bases and the J gene end by 3 bases; junction bases not matched to a gene: 17. This CDR3 is CASSRHERGLAGGDTGELFF. The CDR3 nucleotides are TGTGCCAGCAGCAGACATGAACGAGGGCTAGCGGGAGGAGACACCGGGGAGCTGTTTTTT.

The chain couples TRBV4-1 to TRBJ2-5, with D perhaps TRBD1 (7 bases). Germline CDR1 is MGHRA and CDR2 is YSYEKL. This CDR3 spans 18 amino acids. Trimming cost V 1 base and J 2 bases, with 20 bases left between them. This CDR3 is CASSQGRNQGGVQETQYF. CDR3 in DNA: TGCGCCAGCAGCCAAGGGCGAAACCAGGGGGGCGTACAAGAGACCCAGTACTTC.

This chain joins TRBV3-1 (or the pseudogene TRBV3-2) and TRBJ2-2; D not resolved. CDR1 and CDR2 (germline): LGHDT, YNNKEL (reference sequence). The V gene lost 1 base and the J gene lost 4 bases, with 10 bases spanning the gap. The CDR3 is made up of 15 amino acids. The CDR3 spells CASSQVKVSTGELFF. The CDR3 DNA reads TGTGCCAGCAGCCAAGTGAAGGTCTCCACCGGGGAGCTGTTTTTT.

The chain joins TRBV11-2 to TRBJ2-7; D not resolved. V was trimmed by 4 bases and J by 2 bases, leaving 18 bases between them. Germline lookup yields CDR1 SGHAT and CDR2 FQNNGV. The CDR3 extends over 16 amino acids. The CDR3 DNA reads as TGTGCCAGCAGCTCTCATCTTGCCCGTTCTACCTACGAGCAGTACTTC. It translates to CASSSHLARSTYEQYF.

The V gene is TRBV3-1 (or the pseudogene TRBV3-2), the J gene TRBJ2-1, with 12 bases that match TRBD2. CDR1 LGHDT and CDR2 YNNKEL come from the germline V gene (reference sequence). The junction had 8 bases not matched to a gene; V was cut back by 1 base and J by 7 bases. The CDR3 extends over 17 amino acids. This CDR3 reads CASSQALAGGPQNEQFF. The CDR3 DNA sequence: TGTGCCAGCAGCCAAGCTCTAGCGGGAGGGCCTCAAAATGAGCAGTTCTTC.

The V call is TRBV14, the J call TRBJ2-1, with a weak D call TRBD2 (5 bases). Germline CDR1 SGHDN, CDR2 FVKESK. V was shortened by 1 base and J by 0 bases, with 7 bases between the two germline ends. CDR3 length equals 15 residues. The CDR3, as DNA: TGTGCCAGCAGCCAAGTCGCGGGCTCCTACAATGAGCAGTTCTTC. Translating it yields CASSQVAGSYNEQFF.

This clone was seen once. The chain recombines TRBV24-1 with TRBJ2-2; weak D call: TRBD1 (7 bases). Trimming cost V 4 bases and J 3 bases, with 17 bases left between them. In germline, CDR1 is KGHDR, CDR2 SFDVKD. The CDR3 totals 17 residues. The CDR3 here is CATSDPRQGGDTGELFF. CDR3 nucleotides: TGTGCCACCAGTGACCCAAGACAGGGAGGTGACACCGGGGAGCTGTTTTTT.

The chain is built from TRBV6-7 and TRBJ1-5; 7 bases agree with TRBD1. TRBV6-7 belongs to the ORF category, with a function that is uncertain. This CDR3 comprises 15 residues. The ends lost 2 bases at V and 0 bases at J; junction bases unmatched: 1. The CDR3 is CASSYQGDSNQPQHF. The CDR3 DNA follows: TGTGCCAGCAGTTACCAGGGGGATAGCAATCAGCCCCAGCATTTT.

Here the CDR3 reads CASRDSHRSQPQHF. DNA for the CDR3: TGTGCCAGCAGAGACAGTCATAGAAGTCAGCCCCAGCATTTT. This chain links TRBV27 with TRBJ1-5; D is possibly TRBD1 (5 bases). Germline CDR1 and CDR2: MNHEY and SMNVEV (reference sequence). The V gene lost 6 bases and the J gene lost 6 bases, with 15 bases spanning the gap. The CDR3 has 14 residues.

The chain has TRBV2 and TRBJ2-2; 8 nucleotides align to TRBD1. Germline V CDR1 and CDR2: SNHLY, FYNNEI. This CDR3 spans 14 amino acids. With 5 bases clipped from V and 1 base from J, the junction kept 0 bases outside the gene matches. The CDR3 loop reads CASSTGGNTGELFF. CDR3 DNA sequence: TGTGCCAGCAGTACAGGGGGGAACACCGGGGAGCTGTTTTTT.

The chain is built from TRBV21-1 and TRBJ1-5. TRBV21-1 is recorded as a pseudogene. This CDR3 is built from 13 residues. The CDR3 spells CASSMQGSQPQHF. CDR3 nucleotides: TGTGCCAGCAGCATGCAAGGTAGTCAGCCCCAGCATTTT.

This chain joins TRBV7-8 and TRBJ2-7, with 10 positions matching TRBD1. CDR3 size: 16 residues. V dropped 6 bases and J dropped 3; count of bases not matched to a gene: 11. Germline values: CDR1 SGHVS, CDR2 FQNEAQ. The CDR3 is CASSILGQGVIYEQYF. The CDR3 DNA is TGTGCCAGCAGTATCCTCGGACAGGGGGTTATCTACGAGCAGTACTTC.

The V call is TRBV9, the J call TRBJ2-3; TRBD1 aligns across 8 bases. J lost 4 bases, V lost 4 bases, and 11 bases had no gene match. The CDR3 runs 16 residues. Germline-derived CDR1 and CDR2 are SGDLS and YYNGEE. CDR3 sequence reads: CASSIGQGGRPDTQYF. CDR3 nucleotides: TGTGCCAGCAGCATCGGACAGGGTGGTCGTCCAGATACGCAGTATTTT.

The rearrangement uses TRBV27 and TRBJ1-2, with TRBD1 matching over 7 bases. Per germline, CDR1 MNHEY and CDR2 SMNVEV (reference sequence). This CDR3 is built from 18 residues. The ends lost 4 bases at V and 6 bases at J; junction bases unmatched: 20. Here the CDR3 DNA reads TGTGCCAGCAGTTACCTCTCACAGGGGAGAGGACGGGGGAATGGCTACACCTTC. Protein product: CASSYLSQGRGRGNGYTF.

The chain couples TRBV7-9 to TRBJ2-3, with 9 bases aligning to TRBD2. The J segment lost 0 bases and the V segment lost 0 bases, leaving 1 base of the junction unmatched. The CDR3 consists of 16 residues. Germline CDR1 is SEHNR and CDR2 is FQNEAQ (reference sequence). For the CDR3, the DNA is TGTGCCAGCAGCTTAGCGAGCGGGAGGAGCACAGATACGCAGTATTTT. Its protein product is CASSLASGRSTDTQYF. The full variable domain, its missing parts supplied by reference TRBV7-9 and TRBJ2-3, is DTGVSQNPRHKITKRGQNVTFRCDPISEHNRLYWYRQTLGQGPEFLTYFQNEAQLEKSRLLSDRFSAERPKGSFSTLEIQRTEQGDSAMYLCASSLASGRSTDTQYFGPGTRLTVL.

The V call is TRBV15, the J call TRBJ1-2; D is possibly TRBD1 (6 bases). CDR1 LNHNV and CDR2 YYDKDF come from the germline V gene (reference sequence). This CDR3 has 16 amino acids. Trimming removed 0 bases at V and 4 bases at J, with 15 bases between. This CDR3 is CATSRDAQGAGYGYTF. The CDR3 nucleotides are TGTGCCACCAGCAGAGATGCACAGGGTGCCGGCTATGGCTACACCTTC.

This chain joins TRBV5-4 and TRBJ2-7, with 8 bases that match TRBD1. J lost 5 bases, V lost 0 bases, and 4 bases had no gene match. The CDR3 totals 14 residues. Germline loops: CDR1 SGHNT, CDR2 YYREEE (reference sequence). In nucleotides, the CDR3 is TGTGCCAGCAGCTTGGAAGGGACAGGTGACGAGCAGTACTTC. Encoded protein: CASSLEGTGDEQYF.

The chain employs TRBV6-5 and TRBJ2-1; 9 positions agree with TRBD2. This CDR3 is 15 amino acids long. Germline trimming cut 4 bases from V and 7 bases from J; bases unmatched to any gene: 8. Germline assignment: CDR1 MNHEY and CDR2 SVGAGI. Here the CDR3 reads CASSFEGLADNEQFF. The CDR3 DNA is TGTGCCAGCAGTTTTGAGGGACTAGCAGATAATGAGCAGTTCTTC.

The J gene is TRBJ2-5, the V gene TRBV6-6; TRBD2 agrees at 7 bases. This CDR3 is built from 16 residues. The V and J ends lost 6 bases and 4 bases, in that order; junction bases with no gene match: 14. Germline V CDR1 and CDR2: MNHNY, SVGAGI (reference sequence). CDR3 loop: CASRVGGLIPTETQYF. The CDR3 coding sequence is TGTGCCAGCAGGGTGGGAGGGCTTATTCCGACAGAGACCCAGTACTTC.

The chain links TRBV5-4 to TRBJ1-3, with TRBD1 matching 11 bases. Per germline, CDR1 SGHNT and CDR2 YYREEE (reference sequence). CDR3 size: 17 residues. V gave up 2 bases and J gave up 0 bases; unmatched junction bases: 4. The chain's CDR3 is CASSFRTGGSSGNTIYF. The CDR3 nucleotides read TGTGCCAGCAGCTTCCGGACAGGGGGCTCCTCTGGAAACACCATATATTTT.